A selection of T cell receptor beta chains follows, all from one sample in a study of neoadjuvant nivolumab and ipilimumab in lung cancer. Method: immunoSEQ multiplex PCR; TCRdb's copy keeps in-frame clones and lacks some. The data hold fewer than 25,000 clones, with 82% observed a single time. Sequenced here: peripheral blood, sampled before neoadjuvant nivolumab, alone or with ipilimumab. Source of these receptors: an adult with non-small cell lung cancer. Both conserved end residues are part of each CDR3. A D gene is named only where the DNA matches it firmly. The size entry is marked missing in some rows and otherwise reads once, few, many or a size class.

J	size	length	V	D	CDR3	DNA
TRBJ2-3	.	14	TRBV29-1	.	CSVKGGLSPDTQYF	TGCAGCGTTAAGGGGGGACTAAGTCCAGATACGCAGTATTTT
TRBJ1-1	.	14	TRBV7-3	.	CASSELGGQTEAFF	TGTGCCAGCAGCGAACTGGGGGGTCAGACTGAAGCTTTCTTT
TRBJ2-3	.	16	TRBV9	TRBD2	CASSVGLAGGADTQYF	TGTGCCAGCAGCGTAGGACTAGCGGGAGGTGCAGATACGCAGTATTTT
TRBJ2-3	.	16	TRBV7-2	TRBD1	CASSLQGQGAVDTQYF	TGTGCCAGCAGCTTACAGGGACAGGGGGCGGTAGATACGCAGTATTTT
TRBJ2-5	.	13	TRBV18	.	CASSPPTRETQYF	TGTGCCAGCTCACCACCGACGAGGGAGACCCAGTACTTC
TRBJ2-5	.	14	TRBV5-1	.	CASSFGQGGETQYF	TGCGCCAGCAGCTTCGGACAGGGAGGGGAGACCCAGTACTTC
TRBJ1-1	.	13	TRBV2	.	CASHTYPGTEAFF	TGTGCCAGCCATACTTATCCAGGAACTGAAGCTTTCTTT
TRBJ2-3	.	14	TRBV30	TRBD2	CAWSGGLAGGTQYF	TGTGCCTGGAGTGGGGGACTAGCGGGAGGCACGCAGTATTTT
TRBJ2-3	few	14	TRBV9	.	CASSVVRSTDTQYF	TGTGCCAGCAGCGTAGTCAGGAGCACAGATACGCAGTATTTT
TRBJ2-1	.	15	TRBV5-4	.	CASRGTPQPSDEQFF	TGTGCCAGCAGAGGCACACCGCAGCCCTCCGATGAGCAGTTCTTC
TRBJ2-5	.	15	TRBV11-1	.	CASSLAGLGQETQYF	TGTGCCAGCAGCTTAGCGGGATTGGGTCAAGAGACCCAGTACTTC
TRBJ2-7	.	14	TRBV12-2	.	CASRNSGSAYEQYF	TGTGCAAGTCGCAACAGCGGGAGCGCCTACGAGCAGTACTTC
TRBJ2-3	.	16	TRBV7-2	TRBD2	CASSLGLAGGPGTQYF	TGTGCCAGCAGCTTAGGCCTAGCGGGAGGGCCGGGTACGCAGTATTTT
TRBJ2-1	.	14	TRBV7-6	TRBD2	CASSETGGPSEQFF	TGTGCCAGCAGCGAGACGGGAGGGCCCAGTGAGCAGTTCTTC
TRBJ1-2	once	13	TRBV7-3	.	CASSFPGFYGYTF	TGTGCCAGCAGCTTTCCAGGGTTCTATGGCTACACCTTC
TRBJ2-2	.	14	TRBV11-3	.	CASSLERETGELFF	TGTGCCAGCAGCTTAGAACGGGAGACCGGGGAGCTGTTTTTT
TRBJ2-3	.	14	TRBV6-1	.	CASSGTSRPDTQYF	TGTGCCAGCAGTGGGACGTCAAGACCAGATACGCAGTATTTT
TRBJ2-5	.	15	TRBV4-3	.	CASSQDVDSQETQYF	TGCGCCAGCAGCCAAGATGTGGACAGCCAAGAGACCCAGTACTTC
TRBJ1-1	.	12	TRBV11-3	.	CASSLSLTEAFF	TGTGCCAGCAGCTTATCGTTAACTGAAGCTTTCTTT
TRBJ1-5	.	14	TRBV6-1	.	CASAASGGNQPQHF	TGTGCCAGCGCGGCTTCAGGGGGCAATCAGCCCCAGCATTTT
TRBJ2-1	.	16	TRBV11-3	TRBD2	CASSPPISGSHNEQFF	TGTGCCAGCAGCCCTCCTATTAGCGGGAGTCACAATGAGCAGTTCTTC
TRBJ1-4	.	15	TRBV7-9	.	CASSLGDATNEKLFF	TGTGCCAGCAGCTTGGGGGACGCAACTAATGAAAAACTGTTTTTT
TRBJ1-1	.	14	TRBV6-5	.	CASTGTSGRTEAFF	TGTGCCAGCACCGGGACATCGGGCCGCACTGAAGCTTTCTTT
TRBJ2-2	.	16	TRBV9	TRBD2	CASTYGGRAATGELFF	TGTGCCAGCACTTATGGCGGGAGGGCCGCCACCGGGGAGCTGTTTTTT
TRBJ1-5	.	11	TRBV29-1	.	CSVGSGPAQHF	TGCAGCGTTGGATCGGGCCCGGCCCAGCATTTT
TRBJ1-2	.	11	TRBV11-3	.	CASSSRQATTF	TGTGCCAGCAGCTCGAGACAGGCCACCACCTTC
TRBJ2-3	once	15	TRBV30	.	CAWSVLTANLGTQYF	TGTGCCTGGAGTGTACTAACTGCGAACCTTGGGACGCAGTATTTT
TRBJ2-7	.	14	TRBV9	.	CASSVGLSPYEQYF	TGTGCCAGCAGCGTAGGACTATCCCCCTACGAGCAGTACTTC
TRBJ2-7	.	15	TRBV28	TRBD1	CASSLYGTAFGEQYF	TGTGCCAGCAGTTTATACGGGACAGCTTTTGGCGAGCAGTACTTC
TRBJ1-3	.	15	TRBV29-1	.	CSVEDWRQLGNTIYF	TGCAGCGTTGAAGATTGGAGACAGCTTGGAAACACCATATATTTT
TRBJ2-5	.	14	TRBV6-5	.	CASRLGRLQETQYF	TGTGCCAGCCGACTGGGACGGTTACAAGAGACCCAGTACTTC
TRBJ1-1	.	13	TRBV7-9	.	CASFFTGNTEAFF	TGTGCCAGCTTCTTTACGGGGAACACTGAAGCTTTCTTT
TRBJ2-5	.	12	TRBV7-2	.	CASSSDSETQYF	TGTGCCAGCAGCTCGGACTCAGAGACCCAGTACTTC
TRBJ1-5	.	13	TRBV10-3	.	CAISTGKDQPQHF	TGTGCCATCAGCACAGGGAAGGACCAGCCCCAGCATTTT
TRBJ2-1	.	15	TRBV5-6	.	CASSFGGRSYNEQFF	TGTGCCAGCAGCTTCGGGGGCCGATCCTACAATGAGCAGTTCTTC
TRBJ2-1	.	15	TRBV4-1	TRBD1	CASSRGTGPANEQFF	TGCGCCAGCAGCCGCGGGACAGGGCCCGCCAATGAGCAGTTCTTC
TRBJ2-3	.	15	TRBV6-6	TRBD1	CASSYSAGGYDTQYF	TGTGCCAGCAGTTACTCGGCAGGGGGCTATGATACGCAGTATTTT
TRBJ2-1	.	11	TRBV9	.	CASSVANEQFF	TGTGCCAGCAGCGTAGCAAATGAGCAGTTCTTC
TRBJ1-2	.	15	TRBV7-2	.	CASSPDGGGWYGYTF	TGTGCCAGCAGCCCAGACGGGGGGGGCTGGTATGGCTACACCTTC
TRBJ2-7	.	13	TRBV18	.	CASSGRSGYEQYF	TGTGCCAGCTCAGGCAGGAGTGGGTACGAGCAGTACTTC
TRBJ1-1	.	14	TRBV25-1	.	CASSDWGGSTEAFF	TGTGCCAGCAGTGATTGGGGAGGGTCCACTGAAGCTTTCTTT
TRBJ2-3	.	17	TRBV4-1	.	CASSRSGTLDGADTQYF	TGCGCCAGCAGCCGATCCGGGACTCTCGATGGGGCGGATACGCAGTATTTT
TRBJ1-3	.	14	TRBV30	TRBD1	CAWSFGTGGNTIYF	TGTGCCTGGAGTTTCGGGACAGGGGGAAACACCATATATTTT
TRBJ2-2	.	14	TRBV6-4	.	CASSEASETGELFF	TGTGCCAGCAGTGAGGCTAGCGAAACCGGGGAGCTGTTTTTT
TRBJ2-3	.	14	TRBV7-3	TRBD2	CASSLPAGGNTQYF	TGTGCCAGCAGCTTACCAGCGGGAGGGAATACGCAGTATTTT
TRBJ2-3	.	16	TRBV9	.	CASSVDTPGVGDTQYF	TGTGCCAGCAGCGTAGATACCCCTGGAGTTGGTGATACGCAGTATTTT
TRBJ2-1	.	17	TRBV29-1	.	CSVEGGHRVGSYNEQFF	TGCAGCGTTGAGGGGGGGCATCGGGTCGGCTCCTACAATGAGCAGTTCTTC
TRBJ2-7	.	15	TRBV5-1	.	CASSLGFGSSYEQYF	TGCGCCAGCAGCCTAGGATTTGGCAGCTCCTACGAGCAGTACTTC